This is a list of T cell receptor beta chains from one sample in a study of blood T cell repertoires in COVID-19. Data came from immunoSEQ multiplex PCR; TCRdb stores just in-frame clones and leaves some out. There are some 150,000 clones in the sample; about 80% occur only once, and approximately 8.4% lies in the top ten. Sequencing input: PBMCs or T cells enriched from blood (not recorded which). The source is a man aged 50-59 years who had recovered from COVID-19. Both conserved end residues are trimmed from each CDR3. D genes are given only for firm matches. Clone sizes are given selectively: once, few, many, or a class where the clone is expanded.

j_call d_call v_call clone_size cdr3_aa
TRBJ1-1 - TRBV5-1 - ASSLRGKENTEAF
TRBJ1-2 - TRBV7-2 - ASSSTGLYGYT
TRBJ2-3 TRBD2 TRBV29-1 - SVEDELADTDTQY
TRBJ1-4 - TRBV5-1 - ASSAWSATNEKLF
TRBJ1-1 - TRBV5-3 - ARSWETGCEAF
TRBJ2-2 - TRBV29-1 - SALSPGTANTGELF
TRBJ1-2 - TRBV9 - ASSVGGSGYT
TRBJ1-4 TRBD1 TRBV7-9 few ASWGQKNEKLF
TRBJ1-5 - TRBV5-1 - ASSLGGSNQPQH
TRBJ2-7 TRBD2 TRBV28 - ASSSASGVKYEQY
TRBJ1-6 TRBD1 TRBV30 - AWNRDSGSPLH
TRBJ2-7 TRBD1 TRBV9 - ASSPKGAAYEQY
TRBJ2-2 TRBD2 TRBV6-5 - ASSWGLAGNTGELF
TRBJ1-1 - TRBV9 few ASSASGDNTEAF
TRBJ2-7 - TRBV4-1 - ASSQDRAYEQY
TRBJ2-5 TRBD2 TRBV7-6 - ASSLAGGTETQY
TRBJ1-1 TRBD1 TRBV6-5 - ASSQTGVNTEAF
TRBJ1-4 - TRBV19 once ASSIPLRGHGEKLF
TRBJ2-7 TRBD1 TRBV7-8 - ASSLATGRDYEQY
TRBJ2-2 - TRBV14 - ASSQYGRVNTGELF
TRBJ2-1 TRBD1 TRBV7-6 - ASSKGARGLDTYNEQF
TRBJ2-2 TRBD1 TRBV2 - ASSEMDRGRTGELF
TRBJ2-1 TRBD2 TRBV5-1 - ASSPSAGGSSYNEQF
TRBJ2-7 TRBD1 TRBV19 - ASSTAGQGAYEQY
TRBJ2-2 - TRBV19 - ASSRGSYTGELF
TRBJ2-7 TRBD2 TRBV7-2 - ASSFSSGGYYEQY
TRBJ1-4 - TRBV7-9 - ASSLGDGLGAKEKLF
TRBJ2-2 - TRBV18 - ASSPLQESTGELF
TRBJ1-6 - TRBV5-1 - ASSLGAASNSPLH
TRBJ1-2 TRBD1 TRBV7-2 - ASSSLTGAYGYT
TRBJ2-7 TRBD2 TRBV10-2 - ASSEWNGGGEQY
TRBJ2-4 TRBD2 TRBV7-2 few ASSLASGGALENIQY
TRBJ2-1 TRBD2 TRBV7-2 - ASSSGTSGYNEQF
TRBJ2-7 - TRBV2 - ASSDFRGSYEQY
TRBJ2-2 - TRBV5-4 - ASTLGGTLGTGELF
TRBJ2-3 TRBD1 TRBV5-1 - ASSLEGTGGTLY